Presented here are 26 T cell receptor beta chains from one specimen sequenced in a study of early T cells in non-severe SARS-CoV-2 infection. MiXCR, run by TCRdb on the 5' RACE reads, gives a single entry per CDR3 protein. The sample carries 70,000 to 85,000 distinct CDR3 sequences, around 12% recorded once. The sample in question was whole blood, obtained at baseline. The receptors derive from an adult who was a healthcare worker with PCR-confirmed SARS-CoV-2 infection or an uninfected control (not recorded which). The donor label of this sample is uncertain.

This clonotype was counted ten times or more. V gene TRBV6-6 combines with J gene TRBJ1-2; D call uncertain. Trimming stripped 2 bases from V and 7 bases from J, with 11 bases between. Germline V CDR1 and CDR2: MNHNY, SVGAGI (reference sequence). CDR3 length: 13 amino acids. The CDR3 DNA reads TGTGCCAGCAGTTACGGTTGGGGTTCTGGCTACACCTTC. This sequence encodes CASSYGWGSGYTF.

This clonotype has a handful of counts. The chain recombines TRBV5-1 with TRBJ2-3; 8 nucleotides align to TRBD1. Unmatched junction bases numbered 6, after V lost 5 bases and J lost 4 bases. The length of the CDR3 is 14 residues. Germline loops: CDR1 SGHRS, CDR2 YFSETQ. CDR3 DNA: TGCGCCAGCAGTCCGACAGGGGCGTCAGATACGCAGTATTTT. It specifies CASSPTGASDTQYF.

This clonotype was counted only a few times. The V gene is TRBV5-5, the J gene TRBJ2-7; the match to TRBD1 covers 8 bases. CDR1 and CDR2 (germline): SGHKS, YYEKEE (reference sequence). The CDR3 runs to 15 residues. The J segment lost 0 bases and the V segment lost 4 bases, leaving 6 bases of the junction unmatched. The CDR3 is CASSVTGDLSYEQYF. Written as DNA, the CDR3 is TGTGCCAGCAGCGTGACAGGGGATCTCTCCTACGAGCAGTACTTC.

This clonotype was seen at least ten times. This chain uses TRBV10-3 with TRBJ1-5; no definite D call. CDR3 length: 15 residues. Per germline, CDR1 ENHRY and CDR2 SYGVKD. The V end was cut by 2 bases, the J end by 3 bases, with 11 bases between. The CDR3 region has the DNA TGTGCCATCAGTGAGGGCACTGACCTCAATCAGCCCCAGCATTTT. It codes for CAISEGTDLNQPQHF.

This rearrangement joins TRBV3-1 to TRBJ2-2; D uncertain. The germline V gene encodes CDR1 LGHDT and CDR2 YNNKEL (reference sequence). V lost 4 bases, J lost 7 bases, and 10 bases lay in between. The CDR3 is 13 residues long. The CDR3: CASSPRWDGELFF. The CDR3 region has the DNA TGTGCCAGCAGCCCACGATGGGACGGGGAGCTGTTTTTT.

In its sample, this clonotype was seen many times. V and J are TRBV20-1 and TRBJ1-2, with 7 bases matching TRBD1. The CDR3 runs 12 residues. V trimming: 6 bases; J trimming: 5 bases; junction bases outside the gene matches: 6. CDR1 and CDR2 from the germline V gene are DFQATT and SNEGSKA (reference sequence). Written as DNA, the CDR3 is TGCAGTGCGAAGGGGGCGGGATATGGCTACACCTTC. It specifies CSAKGAGYGYTF.

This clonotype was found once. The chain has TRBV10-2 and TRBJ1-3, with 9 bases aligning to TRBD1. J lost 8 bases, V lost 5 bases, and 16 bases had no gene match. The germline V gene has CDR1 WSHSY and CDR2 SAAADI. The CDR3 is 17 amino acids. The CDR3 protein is CASSPLNPGTGLYTIYF. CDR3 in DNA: TGCGCCAGCAGTCCTCTAAACCCCGGGACAGGGTTATACACCATATATTTT.

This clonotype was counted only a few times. DNA for the CDR3: TGTGCCAGCAGTGGGAGTAATAAAGGGACCCAGTACTTC. Translation gives CASSGSNKGTQYF. The chain couples TRBV2 to TRBJ2-5; unclear D gene. This CDR3 has 13 amino acids. Germline V CDR1 and CDR2: SNHLY, FYNNEI. The ends were cut back, 4 bases at V and 7 bases at J, with 13 bases in the middle.

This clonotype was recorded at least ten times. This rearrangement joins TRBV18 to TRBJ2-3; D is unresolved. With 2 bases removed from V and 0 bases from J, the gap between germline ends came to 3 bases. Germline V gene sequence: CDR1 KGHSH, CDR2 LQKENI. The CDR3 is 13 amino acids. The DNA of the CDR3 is TGTGCCAGCTCACCAGACAGCACAGATACGCAGTATTTT. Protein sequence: CASSPDSTDTQYF.

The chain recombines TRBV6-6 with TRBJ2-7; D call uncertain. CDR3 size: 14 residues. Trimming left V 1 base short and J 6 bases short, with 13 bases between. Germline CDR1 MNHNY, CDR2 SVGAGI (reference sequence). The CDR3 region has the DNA TGTGCCAGCAGTTACTTGGCCCTCACGGGCGAGCAGTACTTC. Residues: CASSYLALTGEQYF.

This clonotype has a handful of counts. The CDR3 here is CASSRQAVSGNTIYF. Here the CDR3 DNA reads TGTGCCAGCAGCCGACAGGCGGTCTCTGGAAACACCATATATTTT. This chain connects TRBV3-1 to TRBJ1-3; tentative D call: TRBD1 (6 bases). CDR3 length: 15 residues. With 4 bases removed from V and 0 bases from J, the gap between germline ends came to 10 bases. Germline V gives CDR1 LGHDT, CDR2 YNNKEL (reference sequence).

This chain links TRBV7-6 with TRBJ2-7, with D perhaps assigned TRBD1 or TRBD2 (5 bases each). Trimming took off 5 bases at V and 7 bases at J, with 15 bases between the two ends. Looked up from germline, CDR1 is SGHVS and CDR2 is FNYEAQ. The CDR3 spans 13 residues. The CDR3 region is CASSQGPSEEQYF. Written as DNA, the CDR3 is TGTGCCAGCAGCCAGGGACCTTCTGAGGAGCAGTACTTC.

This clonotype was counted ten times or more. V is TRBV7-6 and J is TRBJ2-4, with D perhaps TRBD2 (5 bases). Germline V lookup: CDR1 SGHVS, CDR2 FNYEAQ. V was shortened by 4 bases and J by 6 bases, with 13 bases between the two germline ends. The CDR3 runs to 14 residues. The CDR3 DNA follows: TGTGCCAGCAGCTCAACTAGTCCACCAAACATTCAGTACTTC. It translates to CASSSTSPPNIQYF. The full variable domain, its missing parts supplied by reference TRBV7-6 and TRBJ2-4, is GAGVSQSPRYKVTKRGQDVALRCDPISGHVSLYWYRQALGQGPEFLTYFNYEAQQDKSGLPNDRFSAERPEGSISTLTIQRTEQRDSAMYRCASSSTSPPNIQYFGAGTRLSVL.

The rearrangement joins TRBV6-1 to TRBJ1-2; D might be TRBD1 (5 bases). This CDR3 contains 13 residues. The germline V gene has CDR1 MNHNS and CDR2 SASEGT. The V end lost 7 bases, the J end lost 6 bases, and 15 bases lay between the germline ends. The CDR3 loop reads CASTESGSDGYTF. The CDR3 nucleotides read TGTGCCAGCACTGAGTCAGGGAGCGATGGCTACACCTTC.

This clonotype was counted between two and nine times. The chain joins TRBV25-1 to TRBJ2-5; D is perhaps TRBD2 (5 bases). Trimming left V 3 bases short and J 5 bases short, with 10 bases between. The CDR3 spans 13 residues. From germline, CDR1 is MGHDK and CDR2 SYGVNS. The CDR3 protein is CASSDEGGETQYF. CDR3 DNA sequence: TGTGCCAGCAGTGATGAGGGTGGGGAGACCCAGTACTTC.

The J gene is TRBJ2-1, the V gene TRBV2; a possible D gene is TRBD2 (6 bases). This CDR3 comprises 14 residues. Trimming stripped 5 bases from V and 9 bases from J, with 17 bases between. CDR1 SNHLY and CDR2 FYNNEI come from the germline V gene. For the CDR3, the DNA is TGTGCCAGCAGTCCGCCCCTCGTTAGCGGTGAGCAGTTCTTC. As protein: CASSPPLVSGEQFF.

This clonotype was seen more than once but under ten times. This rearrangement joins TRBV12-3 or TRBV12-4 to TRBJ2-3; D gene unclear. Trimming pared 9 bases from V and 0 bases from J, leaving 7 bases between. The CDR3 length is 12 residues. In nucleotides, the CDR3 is TGTGCCAGTAGCAGGAGCACAGATACGCAGTATTTT. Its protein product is CASSRSTDTQYF.

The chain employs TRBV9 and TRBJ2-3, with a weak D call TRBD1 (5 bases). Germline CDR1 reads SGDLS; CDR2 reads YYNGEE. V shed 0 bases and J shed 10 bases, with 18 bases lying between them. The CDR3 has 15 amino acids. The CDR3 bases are TGTGCCAGCAGCGTAGAACCCGGACAAGGCACAGCGCAGTATTTT. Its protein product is CASSVEPGQGTAQYF.

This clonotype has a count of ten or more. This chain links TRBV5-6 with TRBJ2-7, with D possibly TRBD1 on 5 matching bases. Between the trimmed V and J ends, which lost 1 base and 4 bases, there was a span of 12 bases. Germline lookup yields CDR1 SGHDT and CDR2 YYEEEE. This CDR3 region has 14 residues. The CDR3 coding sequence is TGTGCCAGCAGCTTGAAGGGCAGGGATTACGAGCAGTACTTC. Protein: CASSLKGRDYEQYF.

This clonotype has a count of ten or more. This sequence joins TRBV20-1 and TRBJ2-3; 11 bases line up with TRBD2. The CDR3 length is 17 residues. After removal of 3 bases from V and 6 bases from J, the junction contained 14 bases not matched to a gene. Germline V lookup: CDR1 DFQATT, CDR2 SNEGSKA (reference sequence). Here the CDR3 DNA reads TGCAGTGCTAGTGGTCGCCTAGCGGGGGGCTTCAGGGATACGCAGTATTTT. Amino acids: CSASGRLAGGFRDTQYF.

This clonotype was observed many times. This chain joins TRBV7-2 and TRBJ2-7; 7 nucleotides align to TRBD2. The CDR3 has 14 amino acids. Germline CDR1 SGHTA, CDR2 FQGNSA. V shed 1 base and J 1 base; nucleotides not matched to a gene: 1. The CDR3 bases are TGTGCCAGCAGCTTAGGGCGGGGGTCCTACGAGCAGTACTTC. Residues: CASSLGRGSYEQYF.

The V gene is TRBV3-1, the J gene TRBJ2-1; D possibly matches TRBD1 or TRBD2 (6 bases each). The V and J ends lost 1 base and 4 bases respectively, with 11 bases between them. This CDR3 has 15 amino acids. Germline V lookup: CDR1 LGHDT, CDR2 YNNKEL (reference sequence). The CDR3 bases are TGTGCCAGCAGCCAAGGCAAAGGGGGGTACAATGAGCAGTTCTTC. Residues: CASSQGKGGYNEQFF.

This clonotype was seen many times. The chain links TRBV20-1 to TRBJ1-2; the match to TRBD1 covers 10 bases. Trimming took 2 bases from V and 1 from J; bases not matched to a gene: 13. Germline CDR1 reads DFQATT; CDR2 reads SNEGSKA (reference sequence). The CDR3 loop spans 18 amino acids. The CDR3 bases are TGCAGTGCTAGAACAAATTGGGACAGGGGAGTCTTTAACTATGGCTACACCTTC. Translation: CSARTNWDRGVFNYGYTF.

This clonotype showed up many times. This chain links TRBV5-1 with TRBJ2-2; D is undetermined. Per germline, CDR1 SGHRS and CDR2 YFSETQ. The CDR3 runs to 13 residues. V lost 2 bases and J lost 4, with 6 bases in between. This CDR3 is CASSFIGTGELFF. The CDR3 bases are TGCGCCAGCAGCTTTATAGGCACCGGGGAGCTGTTTTTT.

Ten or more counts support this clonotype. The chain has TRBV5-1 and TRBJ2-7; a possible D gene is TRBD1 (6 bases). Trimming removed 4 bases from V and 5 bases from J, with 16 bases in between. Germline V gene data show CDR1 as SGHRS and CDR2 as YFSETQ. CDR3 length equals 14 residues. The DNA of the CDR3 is TGCGCCAGCAGCCCCCTGGGGGCGACCCACGAGCAGTACTTC. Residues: CASSPLGATHEQYF.

The DNA for the CDR3 is TGCAGTGCTAGAGATCCCCGGGTTAGCACAGATACGCAGTATTTT. Protein sequence: CSARDPRVSTDTQYF. The chain carries TRBV20-1 and TRBJ2-3; D unclear. The CDR3 spans 15 residues. V lost 0 bases to trimming and J lost 0 bases, with 10 bases between them. The germline gives CDR1 DFQATT, CDR2 SNEGSKA (reference sequence).